This TCR beta chain originates from a study of cytomegalovirus exposure and HLA in healthy donors (dated by TCRdb to between 2016 and 2019). Background for the entire study: An earlier analysis of some 600 of the donors reported over 250 Gb of sequence data and roughly 120 million unique TCR beta sequences obtained from about 170 million T cells. A later genetic analysis took genome-wide SNP genotypes for about three fifths of the 666 donors and used that subset as a discovery cohort. The T cell repertoires of under 750 subjects were profiled by immunosequencing and related to cytomegalovirus serostatus. In a later analysis, previously published TCR beta repertoires from roughly 710 donors were re-analyzed and high-resolution HLA genotyping was added so that TCR occurrence patterns could be studied. Four or five DR-DQ haplotypes were handled as single units for association and clustering because linkage in the cohort was strong. An early release covering 550 to 700 HLA-typed donors comprised around 300 gigabases of sequencing data and approximately 85 million unique TCR sequences. Along with the roughly 710-subject first cohort, a separate validation cohort of some 130 different subjects was used. HLA typing covered class I and class II loci at four-digit resolution. To predict cytomegalovirus infection status, the study combined high-throughput TCR immunosequencing, statistical association of individual TCRs with disease status, and machine learning. Rather than using new phenotypic data, the later analysis identified candidate immune exposures from TCR beta sequences and from how often those sequences occurred across donors. An earlier analysis of approximately 640 of the donors applied high-throughput TCR beta sequencing to assess whether each TCR beta V gene segment acted as functional or pseudogenic. Among some 410 genotyped donors of the cohort, an average of approximately 240,000 unique TCR beta nucleotide sequences were sequenced per donor, about a sixth of them non-productive. The study was designed to test whether signatures of past pathogen exposure could be identified by cataloging public T cell receptors. Every repertoire in the discovery cohort had been generated on one and the same sequencing platform. Of the roughly 430 genotyped donors, over 65% fell in the genetic ancestry cluster associated with self-reported Caucasian donors. The number of donors typed differed by locus, with 629-630 for A, B, C, DRB1 and DQB1, more than 500 for DQA1, some 570 for DPA1, and approximately 470 for DPB1. Donor age, sex, ethnicity and CMV serostatus were compiled alongside the repertoire data. On the study overall, not on this receptor specifically: A later analysis found that TCR association rates varied across HLA loci, with DRB1 alleles showing the most associated TCRs and HLA-C alleles the fewest. Compared with the roughly 700-donor mean, donors in an Asian-associated ancestry cluster had fewer N-insertions in productive TCRs, according to a later genetic analysis. Correlated functional status among segregating V segments might be attributable to linkage disequilibrium, but an unknown experimental factor could not be ruled out. CMV serostatus was the only immune exposure information available for the cohort. In vitro tests confirmed that a few of the cytomegalovirus-associated TCR beta chains recognize cytomegalovirus antigens. HLA typing was unavailable for some donors at each locus, so association tests used only the typed subset. Most CMV-associated TCR beta chains appeared to be HLA-restricted in a later analysis, and the HLA associations seemed to be driven largely by CMV exposure. Broadly in line with IMGT annotations, most TCR beta V segments showed up in productive rearrangements about 87% or about 30% of the time in an earlier analysis of a few hundred of the donors. A later analysis associated roughly 17,000 TCR beta sequences with specific HLA alleles at a false discovery rate of 0.05. The authors suggested that the approach could potentially be generalized to other disease states and immunological phenotypes. An association between a missense DCLRE1C variant and V-gene and J-gene trimming of TCR beta chains was found in a later genetic analysis and replicated in an independent cohort. In the study, 150 to 200 TCR beta chains were listed as associated with cytomegalovirus. A group of highly shared sequence variants was considered likely to be a technical artifact of the sequencing pipeline. Because the 87-base-pair reads could not distinguish some IMGT-functional V segments, including TRBV6-2 and TRBV6-3, those segments were excluded. Over 15 rarely observed V segments, including chromosome 9 orphons, were excluded from the earlier analysis of some 590 of the donors because counts were too low. In a later analysis, several top co-occurrence clusters were reported to appear linked to parvovirus B19, influenza, CMV and Epstein-Barr virus. In both the original and validation cohorts, the classifier was reported to diagnose cytomegalovirus status with high specificity and sensitivity. A further reported finding was that TCR beta sequences accurately predicted the HLA-A and HLA-B alleles for most subjects in the first cohort. When HLA alleles, especially DR and DQ, strongly co-occurred, TCR associations were difficult to assign to individual alleles. Presence/absence analyses assumed roughly uniform sequencing depth across donors, an assumption that may not hold. While some public TCRs were present in many individuals, most TCR sequences turned up only very rarely across donors. Compared with equally common non-associated chains, HLA-associated TCR beta chains in a later analysis were more clonally expanded and had lower generation probabilities. In this cohort, only TCR beta chains were sequenced, and detectable features were limited by the absence of alpha or paired-chain data.

As for this clone: The antigen it recognizes is unknown. Nothing much larger sits one base from this clone, and base qualities are not available.

From V the trimming removes 0 bases and from J it removes 6 bases, while the gene matches leave 10 bases of the junction unaccounted for. From cysteine to phenylalanine, the CDR3 is 17 amino acids long. Only the CDR3 DNA stays, 51 bases, in frame from base 1. The germline V gene yields LGHNA for CDR1 and YSLEER for CDR2. The cohort comprised fewer than 750 healthy bone marrow donors. Cohort members were all nominally healthy when sampled, although unrecorded immune exposures were likely present. Of the approximately 700 cohort members, about 290 had a positive CMV serostatus and just over 350 had a negative one, while no CMV serostatus was recorded for the donor. A peripheral blood sample was collected from each donor, and TCR beta sequencing was performed on peripheral blood mononuclear cells. The Qiagen DNeasy Blood Extraction Kit was used to extract genomic DNA from the blood cell samples. Libraries were made using the immunoSEQ multiplex PCR assay. For the multiplex PCR, a mixture combining 60 forward primers for TCR Vbeta segments and 13 reverse primers for TCR Jbeta segments was used. Amplification of the CDR3 region of rearranged TCR beta genes was performed with a multiplex PCR assay on genomic DNA. The Illumina HiSeq System was used to sequence the amplified TCR beta libraries as 87-base-pair reads. In the paper's pipeline: In a later analysis, tens of millions of unique TCR beta chains were counted across the 666 repertoires, and roughly 11 million of these chains were shared by at least two donors. To remove PCR and sequencing errors, raw reads were error-corrected and collapsed into unique sequences using a nearest-neighbor algorithm that merged closely related sequences. CDR3 sequences were aligned to IMGT reference sequences to assign V, D and J gene segments. For a sequence to be retained, a match of at least six nucleotides was required to both a V gene segment and a J gene segment. A rearrangement counted as productive if the CDR3 had no stop codons and remained in frame with V and J, and every other rearrangement counted as non-productive. CDR3 was defined according to IMGT convention as the region running from the second conserved V-encoded cysteine to the conserved J-encoded phenylalanine. The earlier analysis of 500 to 600 of the donors excluded sequences that lacked an unambiguous match to a single V gene segment. In an earlier analysis of several hundred of the donors, a V segment was called functional when productive rearrangements were above 56.7%, and segregating when the standard deviation between donors exceeded 5%. A statistical classification framework was developed to diagnose cytomegalovirus status using the catalog of TCR beta chain sequences. V and J gene assignment, in a later analysis, came from comparing TCR nucleotide sequences with IMGT/GENE-DB human TR gene sequences. A later analysis assigned CDR3 sequences and most-parsimonious VDJ recombination scenarios with the TCRdist pipeline. In a later analysis, each TCR beta chain was defined by its CDR3 amino acid sequence together with its V-gene family, and reads lacking a unique V-gene family were excluded. In a later analysis, nearly 600 highly shared, low-generation-probability nucleotide sequences were removed to address suspected cross-contamination and a sequencing artifact. In a later analysis, a clonal expansion index for each public chain was calculated from normalized within-repertoire ranks of inferred template counts. A later analysis computed generation probabilities with a VDJ recombination model fitted to out-of-frame rearrangements, and checked the results against IGoR. Hypergeometric tests were used in a later analysis to score TCR-TCR, TCR-HLA and TCR-CMV co-occurrence, with a repertoire-size bias correction applied to the TCR pairs. A later analysis estimated false discovery rates by permuting HLA or CMV assignments 20 times. A later analysis grouped co-occurring TCRs with DBSCAN, adding TCRdist sequence similarity when clustering within HLA-allele-positive subsets. Co-occurrence clustering excluded repertoires with fewer than 30,000 or more than 120,000 public chains, plus five with anomalous nucleotide sharing. TCRdb stores this immuneACCESS table with in-frame sequences only. Part of the clones is absent; in the studies checked, under half of the shortfall reflects unresolved V genes, and no reason is known for the rest. V, J and clone size are those of that table, while D and trimming were read from the DNA. The table for this sample lists fewer than 150,000 clones; about four fifths of them were counted only once. The ten largest account for less than 5% of the sample.

The sequence derives from a man aged 25-40 years in good health. This chain joins TRBV4-3 to TRBJ1-4, and TRBD1 aligns with 7 junction nucleotides. Sequencing was done on a sample of PBMCs. The bases read TGCGCCAGCAGCCAAGACACTTTCGGGACAGAGTATGAAAAACTGTTTTTT. Translated, this gives CASSQDTFGTEYEKLFF.